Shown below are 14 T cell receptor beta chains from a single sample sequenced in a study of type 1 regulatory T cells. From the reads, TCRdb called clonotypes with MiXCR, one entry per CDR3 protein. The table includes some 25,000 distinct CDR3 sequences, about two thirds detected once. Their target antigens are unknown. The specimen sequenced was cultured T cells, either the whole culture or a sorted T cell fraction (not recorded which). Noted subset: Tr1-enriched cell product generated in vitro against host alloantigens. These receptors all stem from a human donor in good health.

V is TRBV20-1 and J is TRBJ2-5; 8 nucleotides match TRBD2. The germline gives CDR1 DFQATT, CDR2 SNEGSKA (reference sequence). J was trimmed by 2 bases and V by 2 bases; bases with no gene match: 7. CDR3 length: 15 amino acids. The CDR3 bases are TGCAGTGCTAGACTCCTCGGGAGGGGGCAAGAGACCCAGTACTTC. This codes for CSARLLGRGQETQYF.

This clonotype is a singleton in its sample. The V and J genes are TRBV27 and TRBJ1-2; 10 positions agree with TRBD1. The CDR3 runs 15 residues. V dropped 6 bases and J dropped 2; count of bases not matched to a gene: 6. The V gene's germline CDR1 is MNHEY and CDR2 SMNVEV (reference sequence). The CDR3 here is CASRTGGAGNYGYTF. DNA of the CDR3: TGTGCCAGCAGGACAGGGGGCGCGGGAAACTATGGCTACACCTTC.

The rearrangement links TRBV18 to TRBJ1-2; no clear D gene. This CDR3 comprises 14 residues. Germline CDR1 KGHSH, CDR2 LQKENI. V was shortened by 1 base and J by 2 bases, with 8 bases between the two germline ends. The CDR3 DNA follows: TGTGCCAGCTCACCACGTGACGGCAACTATGGCTACACCTTC. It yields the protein CASSPRDGNYGYTF.

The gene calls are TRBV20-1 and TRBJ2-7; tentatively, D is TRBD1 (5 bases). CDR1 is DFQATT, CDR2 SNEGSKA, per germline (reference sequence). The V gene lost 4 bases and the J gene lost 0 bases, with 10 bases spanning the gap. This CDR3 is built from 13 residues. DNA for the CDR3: TGCAGTGCTACCAGAGACAGCTCCTACGAGCAGTACTTC. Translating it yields CSATRDSSYEQYF.

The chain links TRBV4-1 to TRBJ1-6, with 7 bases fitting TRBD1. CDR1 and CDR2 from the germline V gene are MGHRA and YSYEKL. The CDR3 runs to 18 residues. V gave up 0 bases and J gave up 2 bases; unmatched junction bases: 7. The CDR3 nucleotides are TGCGCCAGCAGCCAAGATTGGGGACAGAAGACCTATAATTCACCCCTCCACTTT. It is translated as CASSQDWGQKTYNSPLHF.

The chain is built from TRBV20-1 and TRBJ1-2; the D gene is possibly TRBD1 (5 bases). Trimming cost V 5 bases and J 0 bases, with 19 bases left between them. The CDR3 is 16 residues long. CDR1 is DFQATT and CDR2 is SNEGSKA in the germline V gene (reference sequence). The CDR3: CSAPPGGALANYGYTF. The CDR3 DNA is TGCAGTGCTCCCCCAGGAGGGGCTCTAGCTAACTATGGCTACACCTTC.

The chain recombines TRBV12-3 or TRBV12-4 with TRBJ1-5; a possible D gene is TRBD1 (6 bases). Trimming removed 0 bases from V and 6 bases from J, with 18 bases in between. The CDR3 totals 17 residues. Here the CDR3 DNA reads TGTGCCAGCAGTTTAGCGGGGCGGGGGGCGGTCGGTCAGCCCCAGCATTTT. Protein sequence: CASSLAGRGAVGQPQHF.

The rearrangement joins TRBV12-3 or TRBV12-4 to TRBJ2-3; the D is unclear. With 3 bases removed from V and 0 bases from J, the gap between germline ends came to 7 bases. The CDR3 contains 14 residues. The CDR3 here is CASSFRASTDTQYF. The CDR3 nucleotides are TGTGCCAGCAGTTTCCGTGCTAGCACAGATACGCAGTATTTT.

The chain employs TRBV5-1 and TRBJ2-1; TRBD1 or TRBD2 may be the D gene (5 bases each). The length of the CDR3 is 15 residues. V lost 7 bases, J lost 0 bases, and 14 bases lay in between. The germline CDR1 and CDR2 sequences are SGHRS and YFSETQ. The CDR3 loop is CASGFGTGSYNEQFF. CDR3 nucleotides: TGCGCCAGCGGTTTTGGGACCGGCTCCTACAATGAGCAGTTCTTC.

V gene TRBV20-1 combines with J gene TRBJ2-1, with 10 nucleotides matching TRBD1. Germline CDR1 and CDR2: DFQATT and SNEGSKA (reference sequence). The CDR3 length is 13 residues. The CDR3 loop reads CSGRTGGRNEQFF. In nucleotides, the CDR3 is TGCAGCGGAAGGACAGGGGGGCGGAATGAGCAGTTCTTC.

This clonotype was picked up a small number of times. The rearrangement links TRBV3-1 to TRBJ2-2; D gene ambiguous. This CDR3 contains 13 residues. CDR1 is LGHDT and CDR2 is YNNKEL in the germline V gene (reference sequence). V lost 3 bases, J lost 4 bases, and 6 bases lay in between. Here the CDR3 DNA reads TGTGCCAGCAGCCACTGGTCCACCGGGGAGCTGTTTTTT. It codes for CASSHWSTGELFF.

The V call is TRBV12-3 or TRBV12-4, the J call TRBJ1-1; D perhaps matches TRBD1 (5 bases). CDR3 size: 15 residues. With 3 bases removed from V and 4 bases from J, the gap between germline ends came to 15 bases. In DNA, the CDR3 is TGTGCCAGCAGTTTTAGCTTGACAGTCGTCACTGAAGCTTTCTTT. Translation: CASSFSLTVVTEAFF.

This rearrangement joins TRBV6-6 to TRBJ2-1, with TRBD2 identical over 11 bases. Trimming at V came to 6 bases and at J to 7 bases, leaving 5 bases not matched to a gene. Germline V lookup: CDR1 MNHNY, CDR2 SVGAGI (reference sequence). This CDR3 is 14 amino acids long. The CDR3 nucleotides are TGTGCCAGCAGAAATAGCGGGGGGGTTAATGAGCAGTTCTTC. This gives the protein CASRNSGGVNEQFF.

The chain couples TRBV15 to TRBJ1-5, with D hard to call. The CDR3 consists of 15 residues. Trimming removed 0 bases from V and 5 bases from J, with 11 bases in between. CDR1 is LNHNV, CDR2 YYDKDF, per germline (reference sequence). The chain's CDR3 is CATSRDRDGDQPQHF. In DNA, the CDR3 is TGTGCCACCAGCAGAGATCGGGATGGGGATCAGCCCCAGCATTTT.